The 3 T cell receptor beta chains below come from one sample, sequenced in a study of OX40 agonist ivuxolimab in advanced cancers. This table comes from immunoSEQ multiplex PCR, and its TCRdb copy is limited to in-frame clones, with some not included. The sample includes more than 55,000 clones, around 90% of them seen just once. Sequenced here: CD4+ or CD8+ T cells sorted from blood, sampled in a trial of the OX40 agonist ivuxolimab. The receptor set was obtained from an adult with an advanced solid tumor such as melanoma, head and neck, liver or kidney cancer.

The gene calls are TRBV7-8 and TRBJ2-3; possible D gene TRBD1, 5 bases. V lost 2 bases, J lost 4 bases, and 13 bases lay in between. The CDR3 runs 15 residues. Germline values: CDR1 SGHVS, CDR2 FQNEAQ. The CDR3 nucleotides are TGTGCCAGCAGCTTACAGGGCTGGGGCCCAGATACGCAGTATTTT. Translation gives CASSLQGWGPDTQYF. Full variable domain (missing parts from reference TRBV7-8 and TRBJ2-3): GAGVSQSPRYKVAKRGQDVALRCDPISGHVSLFWYQQALGQGPEFLTYFQNEAQLDKSGLPSDRFFAERPEGSVSTLKIQRTQQEDSAVYLCASSLQGWGPDTQYFGPGTRLTVL.

The chain couples TRBV7-2 to TRBJ1-1; D gene ambiguous. The CDR3 is made up of 16 amino acids. With 1 base removed from V and 1 base from J, the gap between germline ends came to 13 bases. Per the germline V gene, CDR1 is SGHTA and CDR2 is FQGNSA. CDR3 amino acids: CASSLGVGSSNTEAFF. DNA for the CDR3: TGTGCCAGCAGCTTAGGGGTGGGCAGCTCGAACACTGAAGCTTTCTTT.

This chain uses TRBV6-5 with TRBJ2-3; no reliable D call. The CDR3 contains 15 residues. CDR1 is MNHEY and CDR2 is SVGAGI in the germline V gene. With 6 bases removed from V and 1 base from J, the gap between germline ends came to 14 bases. This CDR3 is CASRTYSYGTDTQYF. In DNA form, the CDR3 reads TGTGCCAGCAGAACATACTCCTACGGCACAGATACGCAGTATTTT.